This record looks at one T cell receptor (beta chain) sequence and its context. Antigen unknown. The data originate from a study of post-analysis software for immune sequencing data. Presence of unique molecular identifiers characterized the TCR beta cDNA libraries. TCRdb re-derived calls from the PCR reads in MiXCR, one entry per CDR3 protein. The sample carries over 300,000 distinct CDR3 sequences, roughly 38% recorded once. The CDR3 has 15 residues. Germline V gene sequence: CDR1 SEHNR, CDR2 FQNEAQ (reference sequence). With 7 bases clipped from V and 9 bases from J, the junction kept 15 bases outside the gene matches. Study outcomes and limitations: Normalized Chao1 diversity was significantly lower in multiple sclerosis patients than in controls. Controls had lower frequencies than patients of roughly five TRBV segments, which included TRBV5-6, TRBV5-1 and TRBV20-1.

The sequence was obtained from a girl under 18 with multiple sclerosis. The V and J genes are TRBV7-9 and TRBJ2-1, with 7 bases aligning to TRBD2. The sequencing sample was made of blood. CDR3 DNA sequence: TGTGCCAGCAACCTGGGGTTAGCGGGCGTAGGTGAGCAGTTCTTC. Translated, it gives CASNLGLAGVGEQFF.